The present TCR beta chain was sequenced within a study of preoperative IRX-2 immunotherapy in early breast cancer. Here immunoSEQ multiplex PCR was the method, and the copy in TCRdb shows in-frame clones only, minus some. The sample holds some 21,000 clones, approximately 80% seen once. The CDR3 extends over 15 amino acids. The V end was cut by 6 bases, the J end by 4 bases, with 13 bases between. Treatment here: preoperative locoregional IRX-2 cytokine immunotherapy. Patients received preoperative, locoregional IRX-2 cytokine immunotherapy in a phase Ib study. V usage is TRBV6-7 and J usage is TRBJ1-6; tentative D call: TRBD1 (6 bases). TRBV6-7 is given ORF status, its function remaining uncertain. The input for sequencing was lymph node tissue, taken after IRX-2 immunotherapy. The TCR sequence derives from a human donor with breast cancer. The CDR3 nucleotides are TGTGCCAGCAGAGAGGACAGTAATTATAATTCACCCCTCCACTTT. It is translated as CASREDSNYNSPLHF.